This T cell receptor (beta chain) emerged from a study of blood T cell repertoires in COVID-19. Libraries were prepared by immunoSEQ multiplex PCR; TCRdb keeps only in-frame clonotypes and omits some of them. The table lists some 180,000 clones, roughly 80% of them singletons, with around 9.9% in the top ten. The TCR sequence derives from a man aged 65-85 years with active or convalescent COVID-19. Sequences were obtained from peripheral blood.

The CDR3 nucleotides are TGTGCCAGTAGTATGTATCAGACAGACTATGGCTACACCTTC. Protein: CASSMYQTDYGYTF. The chain carries TRBV19 and TRBJ1-2, with a tentative D call TRBD1 (5 bases). V was trimmed by 3 bases and J by 3 bases, leaving 11 bases between them. CDR1 LNHDA and CDR2 SQIVND come from the germline V gene (reference sequence). CDR3 length equals 14 residues.